This T cell receptor beta chain was observed in a study of T-cell reconstitution after alpha-beta-depleted transplantation in children. This clonotype was found once. Its target is not known. V was shortened by 5 bases and J by 10 bases, with 11 bases between the two germline ends. Germline V gene sequence: CDR1 MNHEY, CDR2 SVGAGI. This CDR3 region has 11 residues. Unique molecular identifiers were used in preparing the TCRbeta library. TCRdb passed the PCR reads through MiXCR, listing each CDR3 protein once. The sample lists around 960,000 distinct CDR3 sequences; about 30% were seen once. Findings and caveats of the study: T-cell counts and diversity at one year following transplant were attributed mainly to newly produced T cells. Expanded graft clones numbering several hundred reportedly gave rise to alpha-beta T cells about two months after transplant. Surviving recipient T cells and thymic progenitors accounted for the high day-60 TCRbeta diversity observed in some patients.

This clonotype was obtained from a boy in the first two years of life who had a stem cell transplant for SCID, so the T cells may come from the graft donor. The chain uses TRBV6-5 and TRBJ1-1; D is perhaps TRBD1 (6 bases). Sequenced material: PBMCs, mostly from graft donor cells, taken 360 days after TCRalphabeta/CD19-depleted stem cell transplant. Here the CDR3 DNA reads TGTGCCAGCAGTACAGGGATAGTAGCTTTCTTT. Its protein is CASSTGIVAFF.